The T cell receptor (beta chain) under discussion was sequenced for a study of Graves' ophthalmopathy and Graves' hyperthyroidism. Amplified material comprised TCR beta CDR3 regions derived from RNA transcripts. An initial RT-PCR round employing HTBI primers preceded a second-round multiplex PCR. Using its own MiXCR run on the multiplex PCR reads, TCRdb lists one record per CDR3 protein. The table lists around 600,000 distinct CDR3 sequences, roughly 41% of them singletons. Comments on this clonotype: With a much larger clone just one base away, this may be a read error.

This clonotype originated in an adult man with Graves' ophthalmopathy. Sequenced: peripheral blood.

The chain's CDR3 is CASSGGEGASGYTF. The CDR3 coding sequence is TGTGCCAGCAGTGGAGGTGAGGGGGCTAGTGGCTACACCTTC. The chain recombines TRBV2 with TRBJ1-2; 7 nucleotides align to TRBD1. The CDR3 runs to 14 residues. V lost 4 bases to trimming and J lost 7 bases; unmatched junction nucleotides: 9. Germline V gene sequence: CDR1 SNHLY, CDR2 FYNNEI.